The present T cell receptor beta chain was sequenced within a study of blood T cells in healthy people across ages. For the study at large: T cells yielded about one barcoded beta molecule per two cells through template switching.

The CDR3 has 11 amino acids. The germline gives CDR1 SQVTM, CDR2 ANQGSEA. It was with a sample-barcoded 5' primer and a J-beta primer mix that a second PCR of roughly 6 to 12 cycles was run. Paired-end reads containing CDR3 totaled no fewer than 2.5 million for each sample. TCRdb used MiXCR to reprocess the 5' RACE reads, holding one entry per CDR3 protein. The sample lists fewer than 900,000 distinct CDR3 sequences, around half occurring once. As for this clonotype: The junction does not match germline at one end; this may be a read error.

J is TRBJ2-7 and V is TRBV29-1, with unresolved D. This clonotype was sampled from a woman aged 60-70 years in good health. Sequenced input: blood. The CDR3 loop is CSVVLSDEQYF. CDR3 DNA sequence: TGCAGCGTTGTTCTCTCCGACGAGCAGTACTTC.